The text below deals with one T cell receptor (beta chain). Its target is unknown. The sample is drawn from a study of cytomegalovirus exposure and HLA in healthy donors. Study outcomes and limitations: Later analysis reportedly placed an Asian-associated ancestry cluster below the roughly 680-donor mean in N-insertions. Donors were assumed by presence/absence analyses to have roughly uniform sequencing depth.

Primers for the PCR totalled 60 Vbeta and 13 Jbeta. Generated by immunoSEQ multiplex PCR, the TCRdb table keeps only in-frame clones and is missing some. Among 200,000 to 250,000 clones listed, roughly 83% were seen once. This CDR3 is built from 14 residues. The germline CDR1 and CDR2 sequences are SEHNR and FQNEAQ (reference sequence). V lost 3 bases to trimming and J lost 3 bases; unmatched junction nucleotides: 1. The sequencing input was PBMCs. This chain links TRBV7-9 with TRBJ2-7; TRBD2 matches at 11 bases. The receptor comes from a boy aged 2 to 10 in good health and CMV-seronegative. In DNA, the CDR3 is TGTGCCAGCAGCTTTACTAGCGGGAGCTACGAGCAGTACTTC. Translating it yields CASSFTSGSYEQYF.